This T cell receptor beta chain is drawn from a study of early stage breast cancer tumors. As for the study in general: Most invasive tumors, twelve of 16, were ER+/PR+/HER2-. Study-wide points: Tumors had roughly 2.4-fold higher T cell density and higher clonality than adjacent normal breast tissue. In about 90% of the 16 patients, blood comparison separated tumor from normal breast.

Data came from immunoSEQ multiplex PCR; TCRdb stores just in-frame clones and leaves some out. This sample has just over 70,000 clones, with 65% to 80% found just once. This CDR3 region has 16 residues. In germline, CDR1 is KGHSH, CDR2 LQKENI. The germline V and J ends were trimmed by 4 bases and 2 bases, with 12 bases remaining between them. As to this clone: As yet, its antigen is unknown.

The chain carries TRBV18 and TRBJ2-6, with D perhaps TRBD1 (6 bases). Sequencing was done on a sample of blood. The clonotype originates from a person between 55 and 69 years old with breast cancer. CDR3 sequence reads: CASSRRTGTGANVLTF. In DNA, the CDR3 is TGTGCCAGCTCACGAAGAACAGGGACTGGGGCCAACGTCCTGACTTTC.